This T cell receptor beta chain came from a study of blood T cell repertoires in COVID-19. About the study: In each case, the material was cDNA or gDNA derived from T cells, B-cell-depleted T cells, or PBMCs.

CDR3 length: 16 amino acids. Germline V gene data show CDR1 as SGHRS and CDR2 as YFSETQ. J lost 1 base, V lost 0 bases, and 5 bases had no gene match. TCRdb keeps only in-frame clones here, not all; method: immunoSEQ multiplex PCR. This repertoire shows around 81,000 clones, around four fifths found once; its top ten account for around 3.7%. This sequence originates from a man aged 45-65 years with acute or convalescent COVID-19. Specimen: peripheral blood. This chain links TRBV5-1 with TRBJ2-3; 7 positions match TRBD2. The CDR3 spells CASSLGSSGGTDTQYF. The CDR3 nucleotides read TGCGCCAGCAGCTTGGGGTCTAGCGGAGGCACAGATACGCAGTATTTT.